The 25 T cell receptor beta chains reported below all come from one sample, sequenced in a study of shared clonotypes between healthy human individuals. Assay used: immunoSEQ multiplex PCR; TCRdb lists only in-frame clones, some missing. The sample has roughly 680,000 clones; approximately 72% are singletons. The sample consisted of memory CD4+ T cells sorted from blood. Subset reported: CD45RA-negative fraction. These receptors all stem from a woman aged 25 to 45 in good health.

This clone was counted only a few times. The CDR3 loop is CASSLGAGGAGANVLTF. The CDR3, as DNA: TGTGCCAGCAGCTTAGGGGCAGGGGGCGCTGGGGCCAACGTCCTGACTTTC. The V gene is TRBV7-9, the J gene TRBJ2-6; 8 bases line up with TRBD1. Germline V lookup: CDR1 SEHNR, CDR2 FQNEAQ (reference sequence). The CDR3 spans 17 residues. V dropped 1 base and J dropped 2; count of bases not matched to a gene: 4.

This chain connects TRBV5-1 to TRBJ2-7; D is undetermined. This CDR3 is built from 13 residues. Per germline, CDR1 SGHRS and CDR2 YFSETQ. The V end was cut by 5 bases, the J end by 5 bases, with 14 bases between. In DNA form, the CDR3 reads TGCGCCAGCAGTTCAAATGTGGGAAACGAGCAGTACTTC. It codes for CASSSNVGNEQYF. Supplemented by reference TRBV5-1 and TRBJ2-7, the full variable domain reads KAGVTQTPRYLIKTRGQQVTLSCSPISGHRSVSWYQQTPGQGLQFLFEYFSETQRNKGNFPGRFSGRQFSNSRSEMNVSTLELGDSALYLCASSSNVGNEQYFGPGTRLTVT.

The chain uses TRBV6-1 and TRBJ1-1; D call uncertain. V lost 4 bases, J lost 8 bases, and 14 bases lay in between. CDR1 MNHNS and CDR2 SASEGT come from the germline V gene. CDR3 length equals 13 residues. The chain's CDR3 is CASSGDVRLEAFF. CDR3 DNA: TGTGCCAGCAGTGGTGATGTGCGCCTAGAAGCTTTCTTT.

This chain links TRBV6-1 with TRBJ1-5; 10 nucleotides agree with TRBD1. The CDR3 is 15 residues long. Germline lookup yields CDR1 MNHNS and CDR2 SASEGT. V dropped 6 bases and J dropped 4; count of bases not matched to a gene: 6. CDR3 region: CASSTRTGGNQPQHF. The CDR3 coding sequence is TGTGCCAGCAGCACCCGGACAGGGGGGAATCAGCCCCAGCATTTT.

The rearrangement links TRBV19 to TRBJ2-1; TRBD2 agrees at 14 bases. Per germline, CDR1 LNHDA and CDR2 SQIVND (reference sequence). Trimming cost V 3 bases and J 12 bases; bases outside gene matches: 10. The CDR3 length is 16 residues. CDR3 sequence (DNA): TGTGCCAGTAGTATTTCCGGGACTAGCGGGAGAATAGGGCAGTTCTTC. Residues: CASSISGTSGRIGQFF.

V usage is TRBV11-2 and J usage is TRBJ2-1; 10 nucleotides match TRBD1. The ends lost 5 bases at V and 4 bases at J; junction bases unmatched: 5. The germline gives CDR1 SGHAT, CDR2 FQNNGV. This CDR3 contains 15 residues. For the CDR3, the DNA is TGTGCCAGCAGCCCGGGACAGGGGTGGTACAATGAGCAGTTCTTC. Its translation is CASSPGQGWYNEQFF.

Only a few counts were recorded for this clone. This sequence joins TRBV28 and TRBJ1-2, with D tentatively TRBD1 (5 bases). This CDR3 has 15 amino acids. Germline-derived CDR1 and CDR2 are MDHEN and SYDVKM. Trimming took 3 bases from V and 3 from J, leaving 14 bases between them. DNA for the CDR3: TGTGCCAGCAGTTTTTATAGTGGGGGAGACTATGGCTACACCTTC. It is translated as CASSFYSGGDYGYTF.

This chain joins TRBV7-9 and TRBJ2-4; TRBD1 is a possible D gene (5 bases). Trimming shortened V by 2 bases and J by 5 bases, and 13 bases separated the two germline ends. Germline loops: CDR1 SEHNR, CDR2 FQNEAQ (reference sequence). CDR3 size: 15 residues. CDR3 residues: CASSLLGLGENIQYF. CDR3 bases: TGTGCCAGCAGCTTACTGGGCCTAGGGGAAAACATTCAGTACTTC.

This sequence joins TRBV7-9 and TRBJ1-4, with unresolved D. Looked up from germline, CDR1 is SEHNR and CDR2 is FQNEAQ (reference sequence). The germline V and J ends were trimmed by 7 bases and 6 bases, with 6 bases remaining between them. The CDR3 sequence is 11 residues long. CDR3: CASTQDEKLFF. In DNA form, the CDR3 reads TGTGCCAGCACCCAGGATGAAAAACTGTTTTTT.

The rearrangement links TRBV6-5 to TRBJ2-7, with unresolved D. The CDR3 has 14 amino acids. The V end lost 2 bases, the J end lost 6 bases, and 14 bases lay between the germline ends. Germline CDR1 and CDR2: MNHEY and SVGAGI. In nucleotides, the CDR3 is TGTGCCAGCAGTTACGATCCGGGTAGCCGCGAGCAGTACTTC. Protein: CASSYDPGSREQYF.

The rearrangement joins TRBV5-8 to TRBJ1-2; no clear D. V was shortened by 4 bases and J by 4 bases, with 26 bases between the two germline ends. This CDR3 is 18 amino acids long. CDR1 and CDR2 (germline): SGHTS, YDEGEE. The CDR3 spells CASSLTTDSSRYSYGYTF. The CDR3 DNA reads TGTGCCAGCAGCCTTACTACGGACTCATCGCGATACAGCTATGGCTACACCTTC.

This clone came up a few times. The genes are TRBV7-9 and TRBJ2-5; maybe TRBD1 (6 bases). The CDR3 is made up of 15 amino acids. V lost 6 bases and J 5 bases, leaving 19 bases between the germline ends. Looked up from germline, CDR1 is SEHNR and CDR2 is FQNEAQ (reference sequence). CDR3 loop: CASSLLLQGRETQYF. The CDR3 bases are TGTGCCAGCAGTCTCCTATTACAGGGAAGGGAGACCCAGTACTTC.

The rearrangement links TRBV15 to TRBJ2-3, with TRBD2 identical over 10 bases. J gave up 5 bases and V 8 bases, and 13 bases lay outside the gene matches. CDR1 and CDR2 from the germline V gene are LNHNV and YYDKDF (reference sequence). The CDR3 totals 16 residues. The CDR3 coding sequence is TGTGCCACCTCCTCCCCCGCTAGCGGGAGCGTAGATACGCAGTATTTT. As protein: CATSSPASGSVDTQYF.

V gene TRBV6-6 combines with J gene TRBJ2-7; D is uncertain. The germline V gene encodes CDR1 MNHNY and CDR2 SVGAGI (reference sequence). This CDR3 has 14 amino acids. V dropped 0 bases and J dropped 2 bases, with 8 bases sitting between them. The CDR3 protein is CASSYSRSTYEQYF. The DNA for the CDR3 is TGTGCCAGCAGTTACTCGCGCAGCACCTACGAGCAGTACTTC.

The chain uses TRBV7-9 and TRBJ2-3, with D tentatively TRBD2 (6 bases). Trimming left V 1 base short and J 0 bases short, with 14 bases between. Germline CDR1 and CDR2: SEHNR and FQNEAQ (reference sequence). This CDR3 is built from 17 residues. The CDR3 sequence: CASSLGSRERSTDTQYF. The CDR3 coding sequence is TGTGCCAGCAGCTTAGGCTCCCGGGAGAGAAGCACAGATACGCAGTATTTT.

V and J are TRBV5-1 and TRBJ2-2; D gene uncertain. Germline values: CDR1 SGHRS, CDR2 YFSETQ. This CDR3 is built from 14 residues. V was pared by 6 bases and J by 5 bases, with 14 bases between. The CDR3 spells CASTINPRTGELFF. For the CDR3, the DNA is TGCGCCAGCACTATAAACCCTAGGACCGGGGAGCTGTTTTTT.

This clone showed up just once. V is TRBV6-1 and J is TRBJ2-7; 8 bases line up with TRBD2. With 0 bases clipped from V and 7 bases from J, the junction kept 5 bases outside the gene matches. The CDR3 loop spans 14 amino acids. CDR1 is MNHNS and CDR2 is SASEGT in the germline V gene. The CDR3 sequence: CASSEASGTWEQYF. Written as DNA, the CDR3 is TGTGCCAGCAGTGAAGCTAGCGGGACGTGGGAGCAGTACTTC.

A remark on this clone: In the same sample, other DNA sequences code for this CDR3. The J gene is TRBJ2-1, the V gene TRBV15; a weak D match, TRBD1 (5 bases). The CDR3 spans 14 residues. The germline V and J ends were trimmed by 0 bases and 5 bases, with 8 bases remaining between them. Looked up from germline, CDR1 is LNHNV and CDR2 is YYDKDF (reference sequence). The CDR3 sequence is CATSRDPGNNEQFF. The DNA for the CDR3 is TGTGCCACCAGCAGAGATCCAGGGAACAATGAGCAGTTCTTC.

This rearrangement joins TRBV11-1 to TRBJ2-7, with 10 nucleotides matching TRBD1. Germline-derived CDR1 and CDR2 are SGHAT and FQDESV (reference sequence). CDR3 length equals 13 residues. With 6 bases clipped from V and 5 bases from J, the junction kept 4 bases outside the gene matches. The CDR3 nucleotides are TGTGCCAGCAGATTGACAGGGGGCAACGAGCAGTACTTC. It codes for CASRLTGGNEQYF.

The V and J genes are TRBV5-1 and TRBJ2-5; D remains ambiguous. The germline gives CDR1 SGHRS, CDR2 YFSETQ. The CDR3 consists of 14 residues. The ends were cut back, 0 bases at V and 5 bases at J, with 11 bases in the middle. The CDR3 is CASSLGHVRETQYF. For the CDR3, the DNA is TGCGCCAGCAGCTTGGGACACGTGCGGGAGACCCAGTACTTC.

The V and J genes are TRBV7-8 and TRBJ2-7; D call uncertain. The CDR3 sequence is 11 residues long. The V end lost 5 bases, the J end lost 4 bases, and 6 bases lay between the germline ends. CDR1 and CDR2 from the germline V gene are SGHVS and FQNEAQ. CDR3 coding DNA: TGTGCCAGCAGCCCCAGTTACGAGCAGTACTTC. Its translation: CASSPSYEQYF.

The genes are TRBV7-9 and TRBJ2-3, with TRBD1 matching over 7 bases. The CDR3 runs to 16 residues. Losses at the gene ends were 4 bases for V and 2 bases for J; bases not matched to a gene: 9. Per germline, CDR1 SEHNR and CDR2 FQNEAQ (reference sequence). The CDR3 sequence is CASSSGRDSATDTQYF. In DNA form, the CDR3 reads TGTGCCAGCAGCTCAGGACGGGACAGTGCCACAGATACGCAGTATTTT.

The chain employs TRBV6-5 and TRBJ2-2; a possible D gene is TRBD2 (8 bases). Germline CDR1 MNHEY, CDR2 SVGAGI. CDR3 length: 15 residues. V was pared by 11 bases and J by 6 bases, with 22 bases between. The CDR3 loop is CASAVTGGGPGELFF. CDR3 in DNA: TGTGCCTCAGCAGTTACGGGAGGGGGCCCCGGGGAGCTGTTTTTT.

V gene TRBV7-2 combines with J gene TRBJ1-5, with D maybe TRBD1 (5 bases). This CDR3 spans 14 amino acids. V was cut by 1 base and J by 8 bases, with 12 bases left in between. Germline loops: CDR1 SGHTA, CDR2 FQGNSA. CDR3 nucleotides: TGTGCCAGCAGCTTAGGGGGGGGGACCGAGCCCCAGCATTTT. Its translation: CASSLGGGTEPQHF.

V gene TRBV5-1 combines with J gene TRBJ2-2; 7 bases line up with TRBD2. The CDR3 is 16 amino acids. Germline CDR1 and CDR2: SGHRS and YFSETQ. The V and J ends lost 0 bases and 1 base, in that order; junction bases with no gene match: 3. CDR3 sequence: CASSLVSGMNTGELFF. CDR3 nucleotide sequence: TGCGCCAGCAGCTTGGTCAGCGGGATGAACACCGGGGAGCTGTTTTTT.